These 14 T cell receptor beta chains were sequenced from one sample in a study of persistence of HIV-infected CD4 T cells. The stimulus was lysate of CMV-infected fibroblasts, around 11 ug/mL. CD4+ T cells upregulating both CD40 ligand and CD69 were sorted as responding cells. The libraries were made with immunoSEQ version 4 in survey mode. The assay was immunoSEQ multiplex PCR, and TCRdb's table has in-frame clones only and misses some. This sample carries some 16,000 clones, approximately 65% of them seen once, and the ten largest clones take 7% to 10%. Antigens for these TCRs are unknown. Sample: CD4+ T cells sorted from PBMCs after roughly 19-hour stimulation, taken from a patient who received antiretroviral therapy. These receptor sequences come from an adult woman with HIV who was CMV-seropositive.

This clone was recorded a few times. The chain links TRBV28 to TRBJ1-1; no clear D gene. Trimming cost V 3 bases and J 5 bases, with 10 bases left between them. Germline-derived CDR1 and CDR2 are MDHEN and SYDVKM. The CDR3 loop spans 13 amino acids. The CDR3 region is CASSFVRGTEAFF. For the CDR3, the DNA is TGTGCCAGCAGTTTCGTTCGGGGAACTGAAGCTTTCTTT.

The J gene is TRBJ1-4, the V gene TRBV29-1; D is possibly TRBD1 (5 bases). The ends were cut back, 8 bases at V and 6 bases at J, with 13 bases in the middle. The CDR3 has 12 amino acids. Germline CDR1 and CDR2: SQVTM and ANQGSEA. The CDR3 DNA reads TGCAGCTTCCGGGACGTGCATGAAAAACTGTTTTTT. Translated: CSFRDVHEKLFF.

The chain has TRBV7-2 and TRBJ2-6; D is undetermined. The germline V gene encodes CDR1 SGHTA and CDR2 FQGNSA. Trimming removed 5 bases from V and 2 bases from J, with 13 bases in between. The CDR3 is made up of 16 amino acids. The CDR3 sequence: CASSPPGPTGANVLTF. The CDR3 coding sequence is TGTGCCAGCAGCCCCCCCGGGCCTACTGGGGCCAACGTCCTGACTTTC.

V is TRBV24-1 and J is TRBJ2-1; TRBD2 matches 9 bases. Germline CDR1 KGHDR, CDR2 SFDVKD. The CDR3 consists of 15 residues. V was clipped by 1 base and J by 3 bases; unmatched bases: 0. CDR3 loop: CATSDLAGGYNEQFF. The CDR3 nucleotides read TGTGCCACCAGTGATTTAGCGGGGGGCTACAATGAGCAGTTCTTC.

This sequence joins TRBV15 and TRBJ2-5; perhaps TRBD2 as D (5 bases). The ends were cut back, 1 base at V and 2 bases at J, with 11 bases in the middle. CDR3 size: 15 residues. Germline V CDR1 and CDR2: LNHNV, YYDKDF (reference sequence). The CDR3 reads CATSRGRTQQETQYF. Written as DNA, the CDR3 is TGTGCCACCAGCAGAGGTCGGACTCAGCAAGAGACCCAGTACTTC.

This clone was found once. This sequence joins TRBV20-1 and TRBJ2-5; the match to TRBD2 covers 7 bases. CDR3 length: 13 amino acids. Germline CDR1 is DFQATT and CDR2 is SNEGSKA (reference sequence). V lost 3 bases, J lost 4 bases, and 5 bases stayed unmatched. In DNA form, the CDR3 reads TGCAGTGCTAGTACAGCGGGGCCAGAGACCCAGTACTTC. Protein: CSASTAGPETQYF.

The chain links TRBV10-1 to TRBJ1-1; D gene ambiguous. V was cut by 0 bases and J by 10 bases, with 12 bases left in between. CDR1 WNHNN and CDR2 SYGVQD come from the germline V gene (reference sequence). The CDR3 length is 13 residues. CDR3 amino acids: CASSESGLYGAFF. CDR3 nucleotide sequence: TGCGCCAGCAGTGAGTCGGGCTTGTATGGAGCTTTCTTT.

The chain employs TRBV14 and TRBJ2-4; possible D gene TRBD1, 5 bases. V was clipped by 0 bases and J by 7 bases, with 16 bases between them. In germline, CDR1 is SGHDN, CDR2 FVKESK. This CDR3 comprises 16 residues. CDR3 region: CASSQDSGPPGNIQYF. The DNA for the CDR3 is TGTGCCAGCAGCCAAGATTCAGGGCCACCGGGCAACATTCAGTACTTC. Supplemented by reference TRBV14 and TRBJ2-4, the full variable domain reads EAGVTQFPSHSVIEKGQTVTLRCDPISGHDNLYWYRRVMGKEIKFLLHFVKESKQDESGMPNNRFLAERTGGTYSTLKVQPAELEDSGVYFCASSQDSGPPGNIQYFGAGTRLSVL.

This chain joins TRBV11-3 and TRBJ2-5; TRBD2 matches 8 bases. The ends lost 5 bases at V and 4 bases at J; junction bases unmatched: 6. Looked up from germline, CDR1 is SGHNT and CDR2 is YENEEA. The CDR3 has 14 residues. In DNA, the CDR3 is TGTGCCAGCAGCCTACGAGCGGGGGCAGAGACCCAGTACTTC. It is translated as CASSLRAGAETQYF. Full variable domain (rest looked up from reference TRBV11-3 and TRBJ2-5): EAGVVQSPRYKIIEKKQPVAFWCNPISGHNTLYWYLQNLGQGPELLIRYENEEAVDDSQLPKDRFSAERLKGVDSTLKIQPAELGDSAVYLCASSLRAGAETQYFGPGTRLLVL.

The chain carries TRBV5-1 and TRBJ2-3, with 7 bases that match TRBD2. V gave up 1 base and J gave up 3 bases; unmatched junction bases: 5. The CDR3 has 15 amino acids. Germline V gene data show CDR1 as SGHRS and CDR2 as YFSETQ. The CDR3 DNA is TGCGCCAGCAGCTTGCGGGGGGTGAAGACAGATACGCAGTATTTT. This codes for CASSLRGVKTDTQYF.

For this clone: Other DNA sequences in the same sample also yield this CDR3. The rearrangement links TRBV10-3 to TRBJ1-3, with D hard to call. Germline CDR1 is ENHRY and CDR2 is SYGVKD. Trimming pared 0 bases from V and 4 bases from J, leaving 4 bases between. The CDR3 loop spans 13 amino acids. CDR3 in DNA: TGTGCCATCAGTGAGTCGGAAGGAAACACCATATATTTT. Translating it yields CAISESEGNTIYF.

The V gene is TRBV6-5, the J gene TRBJ1-6; 9 bases agree with TRBD1. This CDR3 is built from 15 residues. Germline CDR1 reads MNHEY; CDR2 reads SVGAGI. V shed 6 bases, J shed 6 bases, and the junction held 6 bases outside the gene matches. CDR3 protein: CASRPAGQGNSPLHF. CDR3 nucleotide sequence: TGTGCCAGCAGGCCGGCGGGACAGGGTAATTCACCCCTCCACTTT.

This chain joins TRBV30 and TRBJ1-3; the match to TRBD1 covers 8 bases. This CDR3 has 12 residues. The J segment lost 2 bases and the V segment lost 8 bases, leaving 2 bases of the junction unmatched. CDR1 and CDR2 (germline): GTSNPN, SVGIG (reference sequence). CDR3: CAMDRAGNTIYF. The DNA of the CDR3 is TGTGCCATGGACAGGGCTGGAAACACCATATATTTT.

In this sample, this clone turned up a few times. The CDR3 protein is CASSFEGEQFF. For the CDR3, the DNA is TGTGCCAGCAGCTTCGAGGGTGAGCAGTTCTTC. V is TRBV7-9 and J is TRBJ2-1; possible D gene TRBD2, 5 bases. V was pared by 3 bases and J by 9 bases, with 6 bases between. CDR3 length equals 11 residues. Germline V gives CDR1 SEHNR, CDR2 FQNEAQ (reference sequence). The full variable domain, its missing parts supplied by reference TRBV7-9 and TRBJ2-1, is DTGVSQNPRHKITKRGQNVTFRCDPISEHNRLYWYRQTLGQGPEFLTYFQNEAQLEKSRLLSDRFSAERPKGSFSTLEIQRTEQGDSAMYLCASSFEGEQFFGPGTRLTVL.